The 30 T cell receptor beta chains presented below share a single source sample, sequenced in a study of blood T cell repertoires in COVID-19. The table came from immunoSEQ multiplex PCR; TCRdb's copy has only in-frame clones and leaves some out. The repertoire has 150,000 to 200,000 clones, over 65% of them found once; the top ten carry under 3.5%. Sequencing was carried out using peripheral blood. These receptors all stem from a woman over 75 with acute or convalescent COVID-19.

The genes are TRBV19 and TRBJ1-2, with D possibly TRBD1 on 6 matching bases. V lost 5 bases, J lost 1 base, and 23 bases lay in between. CDR1 is LNHDA, CDR2 SQIVND, per germline (reference sequence). The CDR3 length is 18 residues. Here the CDR3 DNA reads TGTGCCAGTAGTCCTACCCCCCCCGGACAGAACTTTAACTATGGCTACACCTTC. Protein product: CASSPTPPGQNFNYGYTF.

This clone was seen a handful of times. The V call is TRBV28, the J call TRBJ2-7; 7 bases align to TRBD1. The CDR3 is 14 residues long. Per the germline V gene, CDR1 is MDHEN and CDR2 is SYDVKM. Trimming cost V 6 bases and J 7 bases; bases outside gene matches: 12. The CDR3 DNA is TGTGCCAGCAGAATATACAGGGGTAGGCAAGAGCAGTACTTC. Amino acid sequence: CASRIYRGRQEQYF. The variable domain in full, with the rest retrieved from reference TRBV28 and TRBJ2-7, is DVKVTQSSRYLVKRTGEKVFLECVQDMDHENMFWYRQDPGLGLRLIYFSYDVKMKEKGDIPEGYSVSREKKERFSLILESASTNQTSMYLCASRIYRGRQEQYFGPGTRLTVT.

This chain uses TRBV2 with TRBJ2-6; no firm D call. Deletions cut 4 bases from V and 0 bases from J, with 4 bases between. CDR1 and CDR2 from the germline V gene are SNHLY and FYNNEI. CDR3 size: 14 residues. The CDR3 nucleotides are TGTGCCAGCAGTGGTCGCTCTGGGGCCAACGTCCTGACTTTC. Translating gives CASSGRSGANVLTF.

V usage is TRBV5-6 and J usage is TRBJ2-3; 12 positions agree with TRBD2. The trim removed 3 bases at V and 4 bases at J, leaving 3 bases unmatched. Germline V lookup: CDR1 SGHDT, CDR2 YYEEEE. CDR3 length: 15 residues. This CDR3 is CASSSTSGSSDTQYF. CDR3 in DNA: TGTGCCAGCAGCTCGACTAGCGGGAGTTCAGATACGCAGTATTTT.

The chain uses TRBV20-1 and TRBJ1-5; 7 bases agree with TRBD1. The J segment lost 9 bases and the V segment lost 3 bases, leaving 5 bases of the junction unmatched. Germline V lookup: CDR1 DFQATT, CDR2 SNEGSKA (reference sequence). This CDR3 spans 12 amino acids. The CDR3 sequence is CSASQGERPQHF. As DNA, the CDR3 is TGCAGTGCTAGTCAGGGGGAAAGGCCCCAGCATTTT.

The chain employs TRBV10-1 and TRBJ2-2; a possible D gene is TRBD2 (5 bases). V was clipped by 0 bases and J by 6 bases, with 20 bases between them. Germline V gives CDR1 WNHNN, CDR2 SYGVQD (reference sequence). The CDR3 sequence is 18 residues long. The CDR3 sequence is CASSESPNTDAGAGELFF. Here the CDR3 DNA reads TGCGCCAGCAGTGAGTCGCCCAACACGGACGCGGGCGCCGGGGAGCTGTTTTTT.

V and J are TRBV11-2 and TRBJ1-2, with a tentative D call TRBD1 (6 bases). The CDR3 spans 14 residues. Germline-derived CDR1 and CDR2 are SGHAT and FQNNGV. V lost 1 base to trimming and J lost 2 bases, with 8 bases between them. CDR3 residues: CASSLGQANYGYTF. The CDR3 region has the DNA TGTGCCAGCAGCTTAGGACAGGCGAACTATGGCTACACCTTC.

The V gene is TRBV30, the J gene TRBJ2-7; possible D gene TRBD2, 6 bases. V was clipped by 4 bases and J by 5 bases, with 15 bases between them. CDR3 length: 13 residues. CDR1 is GTSNPN and CDR2 is SVGIG in the germline V gene (reference sequence). CDR3 DNA: TGTGCCTGGAAAACCCCCGGCGGGAACGAGCAGTACTTC. Protein: CAWKTPGGNEQYF.

The table lists this clone with a count of one. The rearrangement uses TRBV19 and TRBJ1-1; tentatively, D is TRBD1 (6 bases). Germline V CDR1 and CDR2: LNHDA, SQIVND (reference sequence). V was trimmed by 1 base and J by 2 bases, leaving 20 bases between them. The CDR3 is 18 amino acids. CDR3 sequence reads: CASSIGGFGQKRNTEAFF. The CDR3 DNA reads TGTGCCAGTAGTATAGGAGGGTTTGGACAGAAAAGAAACACTGAAGCTTTCTTT.

This clone was detected only a few times. The gene calls are TRBV6-5 and TRBJ2-3, with D possibly matching TRBD1 (6 bases). The germline V and J ends were trimmed by 2 bases and 2 bases, with 8 bases remaining between them. The CDR3 runs 14 residues. From germline, CDR1 is MNHEY and CDR2 SVGAGI. The CDR3 DNA is TGTGCCAGCAGTTACGGACAGACCACAGATACGCAGTATTTT. It yields the protein CASSYGQTTDTQYF.

There are a few counts of this clone. The rearrangement joins TRBV3-1 (or the pseudogene TRBV3-2) to TRBJ1-5, with D maybe TRBD1 (5 bases). V was trimmed by 5 bases and J by 2 bases, leaving 16 bases between them. The germline CDR1 and CDR2 sequences are LGHDT and YNNKEL (reference sequence). This CDR3 contains 16 residues. The CDR3 sequence: CASSVRDGVGNQPQHF. Written as DNA, the CDR3 is TGTGCCAGCAGCGTCAGGGATGGCGTTGGCAATCAGCCCCAGCATTTT.

V is TRBV12-3 or TRBV12-4 and J is TRBJ1-1; D unresolved. This CDR3 is 12 amino acids long. Deletions cut 3 bases from V and 8 bases from J, with 10 bases between. The CDR3, as DNA: TGTGCCAGCAGTTTGTCGGGGATCGAAGCTTTCTTT. Encoded protein: CASSLSGIEAFF.

The DNA of the CDR3 is TGTGCCAGCAGCTCGGGACAGGGGTCGAGCTACACCTTC. Translated: CASSSGQGSSYTF. The chain combines TRBV5-8 with TRBJ1-2; 10 bases are shared with TRBD1. The ends lost 3 bases at V and 9 bases at J; junction bases unmatched: 5. The CDR3 sequence is 13 residues long. Germline loops: CDR1 SGHTS, CDR2 YDEGEE.

This chain joins TRBV2 and TRBJ1-4, with TRBD1 identical over 10 bases. After removal of 6 bases from V and 8 bases from J, the junction contained 9 bases not matched to a gene. CDR3 size: 15 residues. Germline V gene sequence: CDR1 SNHLY, CDR2 FYNNEI. The CDR3 region has the DNA TGTGCCAGCAGCCGGGACAGGGGAGGAGAAGAAAAACTGTTTTTT. Protein product: CASSRDRGGEEKLFF.

The rearrangement uses TRBV2 and TRBJ1-1; D is unresolved. The V end lost 10 bases, the J end lost 0 bases, and 12 bases lay between the germline ends. Germline lookup yields CDR1 SNHLY and CDR2 FYNNEI. The CDR3 totals 13 residues. The CDR3 DNA reads TGTGCCACGCGTGGTATCTTGAACACTGAAGCTTTCTTT. Protein product: CATRGILNTEAFF.

V gene TRBV10-3 combines with J gene TRBJ2-1; 11 nucleotides align to TRBD2. Per germline, CDR1 ENHRY and CDR2 SYGVKD. This CDR3 comprises 16 residues. J lost 6 bases, V lost 5 bases, and 9 bases had no gene match. CDR3 DNA sequence: TGTGCCATCAGTTCCTTAGCGGGAGGGAGGGGCAATGAGCAGTTCTTC. Amino acid sequence: CAISSLAGGRGNEQFF.

The chain joins TRBV29-1 to TRBJ2-7, with 7 bases aligning to TRBD1. From germline, CDR1 is SQVTM and CDR2 ANQGSEA. CDR3 length equals 12 residues. Germline trimming cut 8 bases from V and 6 bases from J; bases unmatched to any gene: 10. This chain's CDR3 is CSTQDRPFEQYF. The CDR3 DNA is TGCAGCACCCAGGACAGGCCCTTCGAGCAGTACTTC.

This rearrangement joins TRBV6-1 to TRBJ2-4, with TRBD1 matching 9 bases. V lost 7 bases, J lost 3 bases, and 19 bases stayed unmatched. The CDR3 length is 19 residues. Germline loops: CDR1 MNHNS, CDR2 SASEGT. The CDR3 reads CASTDLQGARTIGKNIQYF. CDR3 in DNA: TGTGCCAGCACTGACTTACAGGGGGCGCGGACAATCGGCAAAAACATTCAGTACTTC.

The V and J genes are TRBV11-2 and TRBJ1-3; D call uncertain. The CDR3 loop spans 14 amino acids. The ends were cut back, 3 bases at V and 2 bases at J, with 8 bases in the middle. Germline V gives CDR1 SGHAT, CDR2 FQNNGV. This CDR3 reads CASSFHETGNTIYF. DNA of the CDR3: TGTGCCAGCAGCTTTCATGAGACTGGAAACACCATATATTTT.

This rearrangement joins TRBV5-1 to TRBJ1-1; tentatively, D is TRBD1 (5 bases). Per germline, CDR1 SGHRS and CDR2 YFSETQ. The V end lost 5 bases, the J end lost 1 base, and 15 bases lay between the germline ends. This CDR3 has 15 residues. The CDR3: CASRGTGSGNTEAFF. The DNA for the CDR3 is TGCGCCAGCAGAGGGACTGGTAGCGGGAACACTGAAGCTTTCTTT.

DNA for the CDR3: TGTGCAGTAAAACCGGGACAGGGAAACTATGGCTACACCTTC. Translation: CAVKPGQGNYGYTF. V is TRBV19 and J is TRBJ1-2, with 9 nucleotides matching TRBD1. The CDR3 runs 14 residues. Germline assignment: CDR1 LNHDA and CDR2 SQIVND (reference sequence). Variable domain in full (rest from reference TRBV19 and TRBJ1-2): DGGITQSPKYLFRKEGQNVTLSCEQNLNHDAMYWYRQDPGQGLRLIYYSQIVNDFQKGDIAEGYSVSREKKESFPLTVTSAQKNPTAFYLCAVKPGQGNYGYTFGSGTRLTVV.

The chain joins TRBV5-1 to TRBJ2-7, with D perhaps matching TRBD1 (5 bases). The V and J ends lost 2 bases and 5 bases respectively, with 8 bases between them. The CDR3 totals 12 residues. Looked up from germline, CDR1 is SGHRS and CDR2 is YFSETQ. The CDR3 DNA reads TGCGCCAGCAGCTTAACAGGTAACGAGCAGTACTTC. As protein: CASSLTGNEQYF. Full variable domain (rest looked up from reference TRBV5-1 and TRBJ2-7): KAGVTQTPRYLIKTRGQQVTLSCSPISGHRSVSWYQQTPGQGLQFLFEYFSETQRNKGNFPGRFSGRQFSNSRSEMNVSTLELGDSALYLCASSLTGNEQYFGPGTRLTVT.

The chain joins TRBV19 to TRBJ2-3, with TRBD2 matching 10 bases. With 4 bases clipped from V and 1 base from J, the junction kept 8 bases outside the gene matches. This CDR3 is built from 17 residues. The V gene's germline CDR1 is LNHDA and CDR2 SQIVND (reference sequence). The CDR3 loop reads CASSTRTGTSGTDTQYF. CDR3 nucleotides: TGTGCCAGTAGTACCCGTACCGGGACTAGCGGCACAGATACGCAGTATTTT.

This clone showed up just a few times. The chain recombines TRBV28 with TRBJ2-7; 11 nucleotides match TRBD2. CDR1 and CDR2 (germline): MDHEN, SYDVKM. Trimming cost V 8 bases and J 4 bases; bases outside gene matches: 7. The CDR3 covers 14 residues. The CDR3 bases are TGTGCCAGCTCCGGGACTAGCGGATTTTACGAGCAGTACTTC. Protein: CASSGTSGFYEQYF.

V usage is TRBV7-7 and J usage is TRBJ2-5, with 9 positions matching TRBD1. The V gene end was trimmed by 5 bases and the J gene end by 5 bases; junction bases not matched to a gene: 9. Germline loops: CDR1 SSHAT, CDR2 FNYEAQ (reference sequence). The CDR3 contains 15 residues. CDR3 protein: CASSPGTGRGETQYF. CDR3 coding DNA: TGTGCCAGCAGCCCGGGGACAGGGCGAGGGGAGACCCAGTACTTC.

This chain uses TRBV6-2 or TRBV6-3 with TRBJ2-3; 10 bases are shared with TRBD2. V lost 2 bases, J lost 5 bases, and 7 bases stayed unmatched. Germline V gene lookup returns CDR1 MNHEY and CDR2 SVGEGT. The CDR3 loop spans 16 amino acids. The DNA of the CDR3 is TGTGCCAGCAGTTACCCGCTAGCGGGAGTAAAAGATACGCAGTATTTT. Protein sequence: CASSYPLAGVKDTQYF.

In its sample, this clone was seen a few times. The chain joins TRBV5-6 to TRBJ1-6; possibly TRBD1 for D (5 bases). CDR3 length: 13 amino acids. Per the germline V gene, CDR1 is SGHDT and CDR2 is YYEEEE. The V end lost 0 bases, the J end lost 9 bases, and 7 bases lay between the germline ends. The CDR3 region is CASSLEQVSPLHF. As DNA, the CDR3 is TGTGCCAGCAGCTTGGAACAGGTTTCACCCCTCCACTTT.

This clone was seen a handful of times. The chain links TRBV2 to TRBJ2-7; D not resolved. Germline V gene sequence: CDR1 SNHLY, CDR2 FYNNEI. This CDR3 region has 13 residues. Between the trimmed V and J ends, which lost 6 bases and 1 base, there was a span of 10 bases. The CDR3 DNA reads as TGTGCCAGCAGCCTCCCTAGTTCCTACGAGCAGTACTTC. It encodes CASSLPSSYEQYF. Together with reference TRBV2 and TRBJ2-7, the CDR3 gives the full variable domain: EPEVTQTPSHQVTQMGQEVILRCVPISNHLYFYWYRQILGQKVEFLVSFYNNEISEKSEIFDDQFSVERPDGSNFTLKIRSTKLEDSAMYFCASSLPSSYEQYFGPGTRLTVT.

On this clone itself: Its ends do not fully match the called genes, so a read error is possible. The V call is TRBV4-2, the J call TRBJ2-4; weak D call: TRBD2 (6 bases). The CDR3 covers 14 residues. In germline, CDR1 is LGHNA, CDR2 YNFKEQ. The CDR3 nucleotides read TGTGCCAGCAGCCAAGCCTCGGGGGTGGAGGGTTTCCACTTC. It yields the protein CASSQASGVEGFHF.

The rearrangement links TRBV5-5 to TRBJ1-2; D is undetermined. CDR1 is SGHKS, CDR2 YYEKEE, per germline (reference sequence). The ends were cut back, 0 bases at V and 4 bases at J, with 7 bases in the middle. CDR3 length equals 13 residues. This chain's CDR3 is CASSLGWSYGYTF. The CDR3, as DNA: TGTGCCAGCAGCTTGGGGTGGAGCTATGGCTACACCTTC.